This T cell receptor beta chain comes out of a study of blood T cell repertoires in COVID-19. The wider study: The United States, Italy and Spain provided the acute and convalescent COVID-19 samples. The analysed material was cDNA or gDNA that came from T cells, B-cell-depleted T cells, or PBMCs.

This clone was detected only once. Study processing details: It was from reference gene primer amplification that nucleated cell counts were estimated. Assay used: immunoSEQ multiplex PCR; TCRdb lists only in-frame clones, some missing. The V and J calls and the clone size are those of that table, but D and trimming were determined from the DNA. There are 250,000 to 350,000 clones in the sample; 70% to 85% occur only once, and roughly 1.5% lies in the top ten. One Seattle source followed patients from active infection through their disease course. The CDR3 consists of 14 residues. V lost 1 base and J 5 bases, leaving 11 bases between the germline ends. In germline, CDR1 is SGHTA, CDR2 FQGNSA.

Sequencing used peripheral blood. The chain joins TRBV7-2 to TRBJ1-1; D not certain. This TCR came from a human donor with COVID-19, enrolled during active disease. The donor label of this sample is uncertain. The chain's CDR3 is CASSLDSGGTEAFF. The CDR3 DNA is TGTGCCAGCAGCTTAGATTCAGGCGGGACTGAAGCTTTCTTT.